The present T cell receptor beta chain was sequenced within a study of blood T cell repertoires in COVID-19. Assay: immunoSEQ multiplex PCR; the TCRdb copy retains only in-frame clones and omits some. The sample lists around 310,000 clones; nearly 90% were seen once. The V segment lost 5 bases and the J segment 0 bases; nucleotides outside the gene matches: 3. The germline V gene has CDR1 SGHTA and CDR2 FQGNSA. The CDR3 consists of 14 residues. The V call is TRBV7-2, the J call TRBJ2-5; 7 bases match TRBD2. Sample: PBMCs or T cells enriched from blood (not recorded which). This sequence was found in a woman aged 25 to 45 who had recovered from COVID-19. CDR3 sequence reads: CASSPGGYQETQYF. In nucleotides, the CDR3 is TGTGCCAGCAGCCCCGGGGGGTACCAAGAGACCCAGTACTTC.